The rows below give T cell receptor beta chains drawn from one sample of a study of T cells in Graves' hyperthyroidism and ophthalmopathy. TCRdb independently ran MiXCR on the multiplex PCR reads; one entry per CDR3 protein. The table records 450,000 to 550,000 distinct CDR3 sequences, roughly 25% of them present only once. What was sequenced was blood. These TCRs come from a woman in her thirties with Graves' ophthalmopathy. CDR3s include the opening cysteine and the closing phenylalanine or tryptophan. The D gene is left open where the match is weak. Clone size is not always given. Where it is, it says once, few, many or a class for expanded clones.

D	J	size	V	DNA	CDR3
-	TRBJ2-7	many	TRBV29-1	TGCAGCGTTGAGGAAAACGGAGCAGAGGAGGGCGAGCAGTACTTC	CSVEENGAEEGEQYF
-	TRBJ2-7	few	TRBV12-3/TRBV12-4	TGTGCCAGCAGCACCCCGCCCGCCTCACCACAGTACTTC	CASSTPPASPQYF
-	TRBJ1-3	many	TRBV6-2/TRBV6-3	TGTGCCAGCCGAGACACGTCTGGAAACACCATATATTTT	CASRDTSGNTIYF
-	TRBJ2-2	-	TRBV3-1	TGTGCCAGCAGCCAAGATGAAGGGCTTGGGGGCACCGGGGAGCTGTTTTTT	CASSQDEGLGGTGELFF
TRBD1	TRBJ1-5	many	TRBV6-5	TGTGCCAGCAGGACAGGGGTTTTAAGCAATCAGCCCCAGCATTTT	CASRTGVLSNQPQHF
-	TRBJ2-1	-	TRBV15	TGTGCCACCAAGTCGGGGGGCTTCTACAATGAGCAGTTCTTC	CATKSGGFYNEQFF
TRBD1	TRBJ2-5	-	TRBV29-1	TGCAGCACCGGGACAGGGTGGCAAGAGACCCAGTACTTC	CSTGTGWQETQYF
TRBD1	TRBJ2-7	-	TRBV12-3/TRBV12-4	TGTGCCACCAGTGACTCAGGGGGCCTCGAGCAGTACTTC	CATSDSGGLEQYF
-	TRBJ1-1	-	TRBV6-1	TGTGCCAGCAGGGATTCCGGGGAGAACACTGAAGCTTTCTTT	CASRDSGENTEAFF
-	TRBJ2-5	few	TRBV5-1	TGCGCCAGCAGCTGGAAGCCGGGGGGCGATTTCCAAGAGACCCAGTACTTC	CASSWKPGGDFQETQYF
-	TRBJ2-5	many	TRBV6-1	TGTGCCAGCAGTGCACAGGGCGGAGAGACCCAGTACTTC	CASSAQGGETQYF
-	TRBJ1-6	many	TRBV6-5	TGTGCCAGCAGTTATGCCTCTTTCAGGAGCTCCTATAATTCACCCCTCCACTTT	CASSYASFRSSYNSPLHF
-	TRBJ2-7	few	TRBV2	TGTGCCAGCAGTGATTACTCTCGGTTGGGCGAGCAGTACTTC	CASSDYSRLGEQYF
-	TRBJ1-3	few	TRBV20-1	TGCAGTGCCTTGTTGGGAAACACCATATATTTT	CSALLGNTIYF
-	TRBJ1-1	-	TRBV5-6	TGTGCCAGCAGCTGGGGGAACAGGGTCACTGAAGCTTTCTTT	CASSWGNRVTEAFF
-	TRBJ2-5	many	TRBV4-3	TGCGCCAGCAGCCAGCCCCCGGAAGAGACCCAGTACTTC	CASSQPPEETQYF
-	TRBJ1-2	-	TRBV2	TGTGCCAGCAGTGAACAGGGAAGTCAGTATGGCTACACCTTC	CASSEQGSQYGYTF
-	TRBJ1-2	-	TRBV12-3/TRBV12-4	TGTGCCAGCACTTTGAACTTCGCTGTTGGCTACACCTTC	CASTLNFAVGYTF
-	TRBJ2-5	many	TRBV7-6	TGTGCCAGCAGCTCCCAGACCCCTGAAGGCGAGACCCAGTACTTC	CASSSQTPEGETQYF
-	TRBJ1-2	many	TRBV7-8	TGTGCCAGCAGCTACGGTAGGACAAGCTATGGCTACACCTTC	CASSYGRTSYGYTF